Here is one T cell receptor beta chain with its context. The germline gives CDR1 LGHDT, CDR2 YNNKEL (reference sequence). V shed 7 bases and J 4 bases; nucleotides not matched to a gene: 18. The CDR3 totals 19 residues. The data stem from a study of early T cells in non-severe SARS-CoV-2 infection. Whole-study context: Bulk RNA isolated from unsorted whole blood underwent sequencing; chains were not paired.

TCRdb passed the 5' RACE reads through MiXCR, listing each CDR3 protein once. Of tens of thousands of distinct CDR3 sequences in the sample, roughly 6% were seen once. This receptor was taken from an adult who was a healthcare worker with PCR-confirmed SARS-CoV-2 infection or an uninfected control (not recorded which). Sequencing input: whole blood. The chain uses TRBV3-1 and TRBJ1-5, with 11 nucleotides matching TRBD1. The CDR3, as DNA: TGTGCCAGCACCCGAACCGGGACAGGGGGTATTTCGGTGAATCAGCCCCAGCATTTT. Its translation is CASTRTGTGGISVNQPQHF. The full variable domain, in which reference TRBV3-1 and TRBJ1-5 provide the parts outside the CDR3, is DTAVSQTPKYLVTQMGNDKSIKCEQNLGHDTMYWYKQDSKKFLKIMFSYNNKELIINETVPNRFSPKSPDKAHLNLHINSLELGDSAVYFCASTRTGTGGISVNQPQHFGDGTRLSIL.